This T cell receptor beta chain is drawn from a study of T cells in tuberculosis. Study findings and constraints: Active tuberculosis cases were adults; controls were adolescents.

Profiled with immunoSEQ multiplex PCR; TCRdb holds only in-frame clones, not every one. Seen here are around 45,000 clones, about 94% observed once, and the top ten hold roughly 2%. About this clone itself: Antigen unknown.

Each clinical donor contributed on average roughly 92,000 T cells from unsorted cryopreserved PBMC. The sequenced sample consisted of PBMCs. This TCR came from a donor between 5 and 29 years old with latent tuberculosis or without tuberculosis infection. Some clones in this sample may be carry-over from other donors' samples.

The CDR3 reads CASTGRGGSEQYF. CDR3 in DNA: TGTGCCAGCACGGGACGCGGAGGGTCCGAGCAGTACTTC. V and J are TRBV5-4 and TRBJ2-7, with D perhaps TRBD2 (6 bases). The germline gives CDR1 SGHNT, CDR2 YYREEE (reference sequence). The CDR3 has 13 amino acids. The V and J ends lost 6 bases and 6 bases respectively, with 16 bases between them.